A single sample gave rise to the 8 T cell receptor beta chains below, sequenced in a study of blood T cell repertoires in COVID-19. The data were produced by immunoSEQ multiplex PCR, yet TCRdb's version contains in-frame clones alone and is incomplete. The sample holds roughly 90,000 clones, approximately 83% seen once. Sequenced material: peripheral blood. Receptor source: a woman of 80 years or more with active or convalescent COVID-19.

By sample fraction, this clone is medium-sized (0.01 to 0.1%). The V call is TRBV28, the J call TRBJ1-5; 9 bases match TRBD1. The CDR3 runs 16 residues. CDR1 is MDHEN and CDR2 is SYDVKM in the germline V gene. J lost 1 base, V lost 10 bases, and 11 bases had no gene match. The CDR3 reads CATSDRGALSNQPQHF. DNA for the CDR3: TGTGCCACTTCGGACAGGGGAGCTTTAAGCAATCAGCCCCAGCATTTT.

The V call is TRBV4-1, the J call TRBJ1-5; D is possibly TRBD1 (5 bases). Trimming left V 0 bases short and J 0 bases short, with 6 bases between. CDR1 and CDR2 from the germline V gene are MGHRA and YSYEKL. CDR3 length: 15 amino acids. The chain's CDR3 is CASSQEQDSNQPQHF. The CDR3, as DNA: TGCGCCAGCAGCCAAGAACAGGATAGCAATCAGCCCCAGCATTTT.

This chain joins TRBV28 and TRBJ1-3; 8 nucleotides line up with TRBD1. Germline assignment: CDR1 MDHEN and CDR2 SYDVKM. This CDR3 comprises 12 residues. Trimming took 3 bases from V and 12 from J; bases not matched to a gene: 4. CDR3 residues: CASSFGQGSIYF. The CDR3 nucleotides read TGTGCCAGCAGTTTTGGACAGGGTAGCATATATTTT.

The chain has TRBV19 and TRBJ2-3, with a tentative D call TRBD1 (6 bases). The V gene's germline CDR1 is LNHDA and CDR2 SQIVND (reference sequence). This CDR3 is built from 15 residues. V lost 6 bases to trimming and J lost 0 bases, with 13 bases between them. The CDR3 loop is CASSPGQPSTDTQYF. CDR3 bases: TGTGCCAGTAGCCCCGGACAGCCTAGCACAGATACGCAGTATTTT.

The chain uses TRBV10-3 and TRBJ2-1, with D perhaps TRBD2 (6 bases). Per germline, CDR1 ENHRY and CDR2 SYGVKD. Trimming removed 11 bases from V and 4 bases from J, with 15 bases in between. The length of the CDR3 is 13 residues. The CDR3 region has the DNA TGTGCCGCAAATAGCGGAGAGTACAATGAGCAGTTCTTC. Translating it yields CAANSGEYNEQFF.

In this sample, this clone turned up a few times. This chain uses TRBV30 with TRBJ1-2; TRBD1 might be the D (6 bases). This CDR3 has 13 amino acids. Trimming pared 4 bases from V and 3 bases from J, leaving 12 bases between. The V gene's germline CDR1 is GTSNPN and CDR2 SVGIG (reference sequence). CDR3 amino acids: CAWTLNRDYGYTF. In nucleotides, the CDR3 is TGTGCCTGGACCCTAAACAGGGACTATGGCTACACCTTC.

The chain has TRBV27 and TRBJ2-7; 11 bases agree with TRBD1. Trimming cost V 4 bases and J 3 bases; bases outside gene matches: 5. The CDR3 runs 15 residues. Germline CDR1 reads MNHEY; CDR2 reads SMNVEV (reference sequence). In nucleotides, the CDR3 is TGTGCCAGCAGTTGGGCCGGGACAGGGGGCTACGAGCAGTACTTC. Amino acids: CASSWAGTGGYEQYF.

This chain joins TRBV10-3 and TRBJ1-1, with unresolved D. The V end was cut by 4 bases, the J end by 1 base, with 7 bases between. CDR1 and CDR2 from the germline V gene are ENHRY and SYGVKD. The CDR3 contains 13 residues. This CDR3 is CAISGARNTEAFF. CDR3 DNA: TGTGCCATCAGTGGCGCAAGGAACACTGAAGCTTTCTTT.